A selection of T cell receptor beta chains follows, all from one sample in a study of molecular identifiers for immune sequencing clone quantification. Via MiXCR, TCRdb re-called the PCR reads, giving one row per CDR3 protein. The table has 250,000 to 350,000 distinct CDR3 sequences, over 20% seen once. Sequencing was performed on naive CD8+ T cells from blood, with Jurkat cell RNA spiked in. Receptor source: a human donor in good health. Some libraries in this study had Jurkat cell RNA spiked in. Each CDR3 is given with its conserved first and last residue. The D gene is left open where the match is weak. Where a row states a size, it is once, few, many or the class of an expanded clone; other rows omit it.

d_call,j_call,v_call,cdr3_length,clone_size,cdr3_nt,cdr3_aa
TRBD1,TRBJ2-7,TRBV13,19,few,TGTGCCAGCAGCGCCCTCCGAGACAGGGAATCTTCATTAACCTACGAGCAGTACTTC,CASSALRDRESSLTYEQYF
.,TRBJ1-4,TRBV6-5,16,many,TGTGCCAGCAGTTACTCGGCGGACAGCTTCGGTGAAAAACTGTTTTTT,CASSYSADSFGEKLFF
TRBD1,TRBJ2-5,TRBV7-9,14,few,TGTGCCAGCAGCACAGGGGTAGGGCAAGAGACCCAGTACTTC,CASSTGVGQETQYF
TRBD1,TRBJ2-7,TRBV7-9,17,many,TGTGCCAGCAGCTTAGGCCTCGGGACAGGGCCATCGGGCGAGCAGTACTTC,CASSLGLGTGPSGEQYF
.,TRBJ2-4,TRBV6-2/TRBV6-3,13,many,TGTGCCAGCAGTTACAACAGAGGGAACATTCAGTACTTC,CASSYNRGNIQYF
TRBD1,TRBJ2-3,TRBV28,16,.,TGTGCCAGCGGTTCTCCCCCAGGGGGTAGCACAGATACGCAGTATTTT,CASGSPPGGSTDTQYF
TRBD2,TRBJ2-3,TRBV6-2/TRBV6-3,15,many,TGTGCCAGCAGACAACTAGCGTATACCACAGATACGCAGTATTTT,CASRQLAYTTDTQYF
.,TRBJ2-2,TRBV20-1,17,few,TGCAGTGCTAGAGATGGAGCGAGGGGTTCGGTCACCGGGGAGCTGTTTTTT,CSARDGARGSVTGELFF
.,TRBJ1-1,TRBV30,13,.,TGTGCCTGGACTACGTCGGGGGACACTGAAGCTTTCTTT,CAWTTSGDTEAFF
.,TRBJ2-5,TRBV7-2,14,many,TGTGCCAGCAGCCTCGAGTTGTACCAAGAGACCCAGTACTTC,CASSLELYQETQYF
.,TRBJ1-1,TRBV7-2,15,many,TGTGCCAGCAGCCCCCGGGGTGGGGGTATCACTGAAGCTTTCTTT,CASSPRGGGITEAFF
TRBD2,TRBJ2-7,TRBV6-2/TRBV6-3,14,.,TGTGCCAGCAGTTGGACTAGCGGGAGCTACGAGCGGTACTTC,CASSWTSGSYERYF
.,TRBJ1-3,TRBV10-2,15,many,TGCGCCAGCAGTGAAGGCAGGTCCTCTGGAAACACCATATATTTT,CASSEGRSSGNTIYF
.,TRBJ1-4,TRBV7-9,15,many,TGTGCCAGCAGCAAAGGTACAGACGAGCTTGAAAAACTGTTTTTT,CASSKGTDELEKLFF
.,TRBJ2-3,TRBV29-1,16,many,TGCAGCGTAGATTGGCTTCCTGGCCTAGCAGCGGATACGCAGTATTTT,CSVDWLPGLAADTQYF
.,TRBJ1-5,TRBV7-6,18,many,TGTGCCAGCAGCTTAAACATCGCGGACCCACGGGCCAATCAGCCCCAGCATTTT,CASSLNIADPRANQPQHF
.,TRBJ1-1,TRBV7-2,14,many,TGTGCCAGCAGCCCCGGCACCCCCGTTGCCAAAGCTTTCTTT,CASSPGTPVAKAFF
TRBD2,TRBJ2-5,TRBV2,15,many,TGTGCCAGCAGAGGTAGCGGGGGACTGCAAGAGACCCAGTACTTC,CASRGSGGLQETQYF
.,TRBJ2-7,TRBV5-1,16,.,TGCGCCAGCAGCGTGGAGGGACACATGACTTCCTACGAGCAGTACTTC,CASSVEGHMTSYEQYF
.,TRBJ2-1,TRBV7-6,17,few,TGTGCCAGCAGCTTCGGACATCGCCTTCAATCTTACAATGAGCAGTTCTTC,CASSFGHRLQSYNEQFF
.,TRBJ2-7,TRBV27,15,few,TGTGCCAGCGCGGTCGCCGGGACCGGGTCCTACGAGCAGTACTTC,CASAVAGTGSYEQYF
.,TRBJ1-2,TRBV2,14,many,TGTGCCAGCAGTGAAACCTTCCCCAACTATGGCTACACCTTC,CASSETFPNYGYTF
.,TRBJ2-2,TRBV12-3/TRBV12-4,16,.,TGTGCCAGCAGTTCGGGGGCAGGGGGGAGTACCGGGGAGCTGTTTTTT,CASSSGAGGSTGELFF
TRBD2,TRBJ2-7,TRBV4-3,16,.,TGCGCCAGCAGCCAAGGGAGCGGGGTCTTCTCCTACGAGCAGTACTTC,CASSQGSGVFSYEQYF
TRBD2,TRBJ2-1,TRBV27,16,.,TGTGCCAGCAGTTTATGGTCGGGACTAGCGAGGAATGAGCAGTTCTTC,CASSLWSGLARNEQFF
.,TRBJ2-5,TRBV20-1,13,many,TGCAGTGCTAGAGAAAGGTGGAGAGAGACCCAGTACTTC,CSARERWRETQYF
TRBD1,TRBJ2-7,TRBV7-2,16,many,TGTGCCAGCAGCTTAGACCGGGACAGGGGTACCTACGAGCAGTACTTC,CASSLDRDRGTYEQYF
TRBD1,TRBJ2-5,TRBV5-1,15,many,TGCGCCAGCAGCTCGGGGACAGGGGGACAAGAGACCCAGTACTTC,CASSSGTGGQETQYF
.,TRBJ2-3,TRBV12-3/TRBV12-4,15,.,TGTGCCAGCAGCTATCCGGCACTTCGGGGAGATACGCAGTATTTT,CASSYPALRGDTQYF
TRBD2,TRBJ2-5,TRBV7-3,15,many,TGTGCCAGCAGCTTTGGGACTAGCGGGAAAGAGACCCAGTACTTC,CASSFGTSGKETQYF
.,TRBJ2-4,TRBV15,13,few,TGTGCCACCTCCACAGAACTGAAAAACATTCAGTACTTC,CATSTELKNIQYF
TRBD2,TRBJ2-3,TRBV20-1,16,many,TGCAGTCTATATAGTCCCAGCGGGAGGCCCACTGATACGCAGTATTTT,CSLYSPSGRPTDTQYF
.,TRBJ1-1,TRBV11-2,12,few,TGTGCCAGCAGCCACGAGACAGTTGAAGCTTTCTTT,CASSHETVEAFF
.,TRBJ2-6,TRBV29-1,13,many,TGCAGCGTTGATATCTCTGGGGCCAACGTCCTGACTTTC,CSVDISGANVLTF
.,TRBJ1-1,TRBV27,15,many,TGTGCCAGCAGTTTTCTACCGGGGGAGAACACTGAAGCTTTCTTT,CASSFLPGENTEAFF
.,TRBJ2-7,TRBV27,14,.,TGTGCCAGCAGTTATATGAAGGGTCCCTACGGGCAGTACTTC,CASSYMKGPYGQYF
.,TRBJ2-5,TRBV4-1,13,many,TGCGCCAGCAGCCAAGCGGGGCAAAGGACCCAGTACTTC,CASSQAGQRTQYF
.,TRBJ1-2,TRBV6-2/TRBV6-3,18,few,TGTGCCAGCAGTCAGGTCGGAGGCTCGAAGGGAAGGAACTATGGCTACACCTTC,CASSQVGGSKGRNYGYTF
TRBD1,TRBJ2-3,TRBV28,15,many,TGTGCCAGCAGCGGGGACAGGGGCAGCACAGATACGCAGTATTTT,CASSGDRGSTDTQYF
.,TRBJ2-7,TRBV11-2,15,.,TGTGCCAGCAGCCCTATCGACACCCACTCCTACGAGCAGTACTTC,CASSPIDTHSYEQYF
TRBD2,TRBJ2-1,TRBV12-3/TRBV12-4,14,.,TGTGCCAGCAGCCCGGGACTAGCCTACTATGAGCAGTTCTTC,CASSPGLAYYEQFF
.,TRBJ2-1,TRBV7-9,16,many,TGTGCCAGCAGCTCCCGGCCCCGAGACTTGGACAATGAGCAGTTCTTC,CASSSRPRDLDNEQFF
.,TRBJ1-6,TRBV27,18,few,TGTGCCAGCAGTCCCCAGGGAGTGTCTTTTTCGTATAATTCACCCCTCCACTTT,CASSPQGVSFSYNSPLHF
.,TRBJ1-5,TRBV4-1,14,.,TGCGCCAGCAGCCAAGATTATCGCAATCAGCCCCAGCATTTT,CASSQDYRNQPQHF
TRBD2,TRBJ2-3,TRBV28,15,.,TGTGCCAGCAGTGGACCTCTAGCGGTCACAGATACGCAGTATTTT,CASSGPLAVTDTQYF
.,TRBJ1-2,TRBV6-2/TRBV6-3,15,few,TGTGCCAGCAGACCCAAGGGACGGATGATCTATGGCTACACCTTC,CASRPKGRMIYGYTF
TRBD2,TRBJ2-7,TRBV12-3/TRBV12-4,15,many,TGTGCCAGCAGTCGACTAGCGGGAGGTTACCACGAGCAGTACTTC,CASSRLAGGYHEQYF
.,TRBJ2-7,TRBV7-9,12,.,TGTGCCAGCAGCGTAGACCTTCACGAGCAGTACTTC,CASSVDLHEQYF
.,TRBJ2-3,TRBV4-1,17,.,TGCGCCAGCAGCCAAGGCCTACGAGTCCCGAACACAGATACGCAGTATTTT,CASSQGLRVPNTDTQYF
TRBD1,TRBJ2-4,TRBV28,17,many,TGTGCCAGCAGTCCACCGACAGGGATCAAAGCCAAAAACATTCAGTACTTC,CASSPPTGIKAKNIQYF
.,TRBJ1-1,TRBV28,18,many,TGTGCCAGCATTCTCACACAGGGAGGTGGGGGTATAGACACTGAAGCTTTCTTT,CASILTQGGGGIDTEAFF
.,TRBJ1-2,TRBV29-1,15,many,TGCAGCGTTGAAGATCCGTCACGAGATAACTATGGCTACACCTTC,CSVEDPSRDNYGYTF